These T cell receptor beta chains were read from a single sample in a study of T cell changes during pregnancy in multiple sclerosis. Profiling relied on immunoSEQ multiplex PCR, and the TCRdb table lists in-frame clones only, not all of them. The profile shows tens of thousands of clones, about nine tenths of them singletons. Sequenced material: peripheral blood, taken after pregnancy. These receptors all come from a female donor in good health, enrolled as a control in a pregnancy study. Both conserved end residues are part of each CDR3. The order of the fields is J gene, D gene, V gene, clone size, CDR3 DNA, CDR3 protein. The D gene is left open where the match is weak. Expanded clones are given a class, and other clones once, few, many or no size at all.

J gene: TRBJ2-5
D gene: .
V gene: TRBV5-5
clone size: .
CDR3 DNA: TGTGCCAGCAGCTTGGCGGAGACCCAGTACTTC
CDR3 protein: CASSLAETQYF

J gene: TRBJ1-2
D gene: .
V gene: TRBV7-2
clone size: .
CDR3 DNA: TGTGCCAGCAGCCTCCCTAACTATGGCTACACCTTC
CDR3 protein: CASSLPNYGYTF

J gene: TRBJ2-3
D gene: TRBD1
V gene: TRBV5-1
clone size: .
CDR3 DNA: TGCGCCAGCAGCTTCCAGACAGGGACAGATACGCAGTATTTT
CDR3 protein: CASSFQTGTDTQYF

J gene: TRBJ1-1
D gene: TRBD1
V gene: TRBV27
clone size: .
CDR3 DNA: TGTGCCAGCAGCGCCTGGACAGGGGCTGAAGCTTTCTTT
CDR3 protein: CASSAWTGAEAFF

J gene: TRBJ1-4
D gene: .
V gene: TRBV6-5
clone size: .
CDR3 DNA: TGTGCCAGCAGTTACGGGGGCTTGGGAAAACTGTTTTTT
CDR3 protein: CASSYGGLGKLFF

J gene: TRBJ2-5
D gene: TRBD1
V gene: TRBV4-1
clone size: .
CDR3 DNA: TGCGCCAGCAGCCGACGGACAGGGGGCAAGGAGACCCAGTACTTC
CDR3 protein: CASSRRTGGKETQYF

J gene: TRBJ1-1
D gene: .
V gene: TRBV7-6
clone size: once
CDR3 DNA: TGTGCCAGCATGCGGTACATGAACACTGAAGCTTTCTTT
CDR3 protein: CASMRYMNTEAFF

J gene: TRBJ2-7
D gene: .
V gene: TRBV18
clone size: .
CDR3 DNA: TGTGCCAGCTCACCACGTGAGGAGCCCTACGAGCAGTACTTC
CDR3 protein: CASSPREEPYEQYF

J gene: TRBJ1-1
D gene: TRBD1
V gene: TRBV11-2
clone size: .
CDR3 DNA: TGTGCCAGCAGCCTACAGGGGGGGGGCACTGAAGCTTTCTTT
CDR3 protein: CASSLQGGGTEAFF

J gene: TRBJ1-1
D gene: TRBD1
V gene: TRBV29-1
clone size: .
CDR3 DNA: TGCAGCGTTAACAGGGGAGACACTGAAGCTTTCTTT
CDR3 protein: CSVNRGDTEAFF

J gene: TRBJ2-7
D gene: TRBD1
V gene: TRBV11-3
clone size: .
CDR3 DNA: TGTGCCAGCAGCTTGGGTGGACAGGGGACCTCCTACGAGCAGTACTTC
CDR3 protein: CASSLGGQGTSYEQYF

J gene: TRBJ2-1
D gene: .
V gene: TRBV27
clone size: .
CDR3 DNA: TGTGCCAGCAGTTCCGGGGGCTCCTACAATGAGCAGTTCTTC
CDR3 protein: CASSSGGSYNEQFF

J gene: TRBJ1-5
D gene: .
V gene: TRBV2
clone size: .
CDR3 DNA: TGTGCCAGCATGTACGGGGGGGCTGGGGTTTACAGCAATCAGCCCCAGCATTTT
CDR3 protein: CASMYGGAGVYSNQPQHF

J gene: TRBJ1-4
D gene: TRBD1
V gene: TRBV7-9
clone size: .
CDR3 DNA: TGTGCCAGCAGCTTAGCCCTGGGACAGCATGATTCAACTAATGAAAAACTGTTTTTT
CDR3 protein: CASSLALGQHDSTNEKLFF

J gene: TRBJ2-1
D gene: .
V gene: TRBV5-1
clone size: .
CDR3 DNA: TGCGCCACCCAGACAGCTCAGGGCCGGAATGAGCAGTTCTTC
CDR3 protein: CATQTAQGRNEQFF

J gene: TRBJ2-5
D gene: TRBD1
V gene: TRBV6-5
clone size: .
CDR3 DNA: TGTGCCAGCAGTGTTAGGGGACAGGGGGCAGAGACCCAGTACTTC
CDR3 protein: CASSVRGQGAETQYF

J gene: TRBJ1-1
D gene: TRBD1
V gene: TRBV27
clone size: .
CDR3 DNA: TGTGCCAGCAGAAATCCGGGACAGGGTTTGTCTGAAGCTTTCTTT
CDR3 protein: CASRNPGQGLSEAFF